A single sample gave rise to the 22 T cell receptor beta chains below, sequenced in a study of Graves' ophthalmopathy and Graves' hyperthyroidism. Researchers took RNA transcripts and amplified TCR beta CDR3 regions from them. HTBI primers were used in a first-round RT-PCR, which preceded a second-round multiplex PCR. TCRdb reprocessed the multiplex PCR reads via MiXCR and lists one record per CDR3 protein. Of a few hundred thousand distinct CDR3 sequences listed, under 45% were seen once; the top ten hold 4% to 5%. The sample taken for sequencing was peripheral blood or thyroid tissue (not recorded which). The source of these receptors is an adult man with Graves' hyperthyroidism.

This clonotype showed up just once. CDR3 nucleotide sequence: TGCAGTGCTAGAGATCTCGGGCGGACCACAGATACGCAGTACTTC. Protein sequence: CSARDLGRTTDTQYF. J is TRBJ2-5 and V is TRBV20-1; no firm D call. Germline V CDR1 and CDR2: DFQATT, SNEGSKA (reference sequence). The V gene lost 0 bases and the J gene lost 11 bases, with 22 bases spanning the gap. This CDR3 region has 15 residues.

This clonotype has a handful of counts. This sequence joins TRBV10-2 and TRBJ1-5; D ambiguous. CDR1 WSHSY and CDR2 SAAADI come from the germline V gene. The ends were cut back, 0 bases at V and 0 bases at J, with 9 bases in the middle. This CDR3 spans 16 amino acids. The CDR3: CASSESDFYSNQPQHF. Written as DNA, the CDR3 is TGCGCCAGCAGTGAGTCGGATTTTTATAGCAATCAGCCCCAGCATTTT.

The chain employs TRBV5-1 and TRBJ1-2; 8 nucleotides align to TRBD1. Germline CDR1 reads SGHRS; CDR2 reads YFSETQ. This CDR3 comprises 14 residues. Germline trimming cut 7 bases from V and 6 bases from J; bases unmatched to any gene: 11. CDR3 sequence reads: CASAARQGADGYTF. The CDR3 DNA is TGCGCCAGCGCGGCAAGGCAGGGGGCTGATGGCTACACCTTC.

This rearrangement joins TRBV5-1 to TRBJ2-5; D is perhaps TRBD2 (5 bases). V dropped 4 bases and J dropped 0 bases, with 13 bases sitting between them. This CDR3 is 15 amino acids long. CDR1 and CDR2 from the germline V gene are SGHRS and YFSETQ. CDR3 amino acids: CASSPGPGNQETQYF. In DNA, the CDR3 is TGCGCCAGCAGCCCCGGACCGGGAAACCAAGAGACCCAGTACTTC.

The gene calls are TRBV7-2 and TRBJ2-7; D tentatively reads TRBD1 or TRBD2 (5 bases each). The end of the DNA fits TRBJ2-4 better, so the J call may be wrong. Germline loops: CDR1 SGHTA, CDR2 FQGNSA. The CDR3 extends over 15 amino acids. The CDR3 region is CASSLDSGRKNIQYF. CDR3 nucleotide sequence: TGTGCCAGCAGCTTAGATTCGGGGCGCAAAAACATTCAGTACTTC.

To note about this clonotype: An end of the junction does not agree with germline; a read error may underlie this. The chain links TRBV11-2 to TRBJ2-7; 7 bases fit TRBD2. The CDR3 consists of 14 residues. The germline V gene has CDR1 SGHAT and CDR2 FQNNGV. The DNA for the CDR3 is TGTACCAGCAGCCCGACCCCGGGGGGATACGAGCAGTACTTC. Amino acid sequence: CTSSPTPGGYEQYF.

The sample holds many counts of this clonotype. The gene calls are TRBV29-1 and TRBJ1-4, with no clear D. Germline V gives CDR1 SQVTM, CDR2 ANQGSEA. The V end was cut by 0 bases, the J end by 5 bases, with 7 bases between. This CDR3 spans 13 amino acids. The chain's CDR3 is CSVEDRLNEKLFF. CDR3 sequence (DNA): TGCAGCGTTGAAGACAGATTGAATGAAAAACTGTTTTTT. Supplemented by reference TRBV29-1 and TRBJ1-4, the full variable domain reads SAVISQKPSRDICQRGTSLTIQCQVDSQVTMMFWYRQQPGQSLTLIATANQGSEATYESGFVIDKFPISRPNLTFSTLTVSNMSPEDSSIYLCSVEDRLNEKLFFGSGTQLSVL.

The chain recombines TRBV24-1 with TRBJ1-5, with unresolved D. Germline values: CDR1 KGHDR, CDR2 SFDVKD. This CDR3 is built from 13 residues. Trimming stripped 5 bases from V and 14 bases from J, with 18 bases between. The CDR3 protein is CATSGLAGGNEHF. The CDR3 nucleotides are TGTGCCACCAGTGGGCTAGCGGGAGGCAATGAGCATTTT.

V usage is TRBV5-1 and J usage is TRBJ2-5; D unresolved. The V end lost 3 bases, the J end lost 5 bases, and 20 bases lay between the germline ends. The CDR3 is 16 residues long. Germline V CDR1 and CDR2: SGHRS, YFSETQ. For the CDR3, the DNA is TGCGCCAGCAGCTCACCAGTCCGGGTATCGGAGGAGACCCAGTACTTC. This encodes CASSSPVRVSEETQYF.

V gene TRBV6-5 combines with J gene TRBJ1-1, with unresolved D. Germline V gene lookup returns CDR1 MNHEY and CDR2 SVGAGI. The CDR3 consists of 15 residues. V lost 0 bases and J 2 bases, leaving 10 bases between the germline ends. CDR3 coding DNA: TGTGCCAGCAGTTACTCGAGTATGGTAAACACTGAAGCTTTCTTT. Translated: CASSYSSMVNTEAFF.

This clonotype was counted a few times. This chain links TRBV5-4 with TRBJ2-2; D uncertain. Trimming took 7 bases from V and 2 from J, leaving 12 bases between them. This CDR3 is 14 amino acids long. Per germline, CDR1 SGHNT and CDR2 YYREEE (reference sequence). CDR3 nucleotide sequence: TGTGCCAGCCGAACAGAGATTAACACCGGGGAGCTGTTTTTT. Translating gives CASRTEINTGELFF.

This clonotype came up many times. The CDR3 nucleotides are TGCAGCGCCTACACCAAGGGCGCTTTCTTT. Protein sequence: CSAYTKGAFF. This chain links TRBV29-1 with TRBJ1-1; D is ambiguous. Trimming stripped 7 bases from V and 11 bases from J, with 14 bases between. CDR3 length: 10 amino acids. Germline V gene data show CDR1 as SQVTM and CDR2 as ANQGSEA.

The chain links TRBV2 to TRBJ1-5, with TRBD1 matching over 9 bases. The CDR3 has 13 residues. V trimming: 7 bases; J trimming: 4 bases; junction bases outside the gene matches: 2. Germline V gene data show CDR1 as SNHLY and CDR2 as FYNNEI. CDR3 sequence reads: CASKGTGNQPQHF. DNA for the CDR3: TGTGCCAGCAAGGGGACAGGGAATCAGCCCCAGCATTTT.

The chain employs TRBV12-3 or TRBV12-4 and TRBJ1-2; D is perhaps TRBD1 (5 bases). The germline V and J ends were trimmed by 6 bases and 8 bases, with 25 bases remaining between them. CDR3 size: 16 residues. The CDR3 DNA is TGTGCCAGCAGCCGAAAGCAGGGATCTCTTCTCGCCGGCTACACCTTC. This sequence encodes CASSRKQGSLLAGYTF.

J is TRBJ1-1 and V is TRBV29-1, with 7 bases aligning to TRBD1. Trimming removed 4 bases from V and 4 bases from J; junction bases left unmatched: 6. CDR3 size: 13 residues. Per germline, CDR1 SQVTM and CDR2 ANQGSEA. The CDR3 here is CSVGPGQSTEAFF. The CDR3 bases are TGCAGCGTTGGGCCGGGACAGAGCACTGAAGCTTTCTTT.

The CDR3 reads CAKISGGDRNEHF. The CDR3, as DNA: TGTGCCAAAATTAGCGGGGGGGATAGGAATGAGCATTTT. The V call is TRBV2, the J call TRBJ1-5; D perhaps matches TRBD1 (5 bases). This CDR3 is 13 amino acids long. Trimming took off 10 bases at V and 14 bases at J, with 24 bases between the two ends. The V gene's germline CDR1 is SNHLY and CDR2 FYNNEI.

The chain couples TRBV28 to TRBJ1-2; D is perhaps TRBD1 (5 bases). Germline V gene sequence: CDR1 MDHEN, CDR2 SYDVKM. The CDR3 is made up of 13 amino acids. V lost 3 bases to trimming and J lost 8 bases, with 13 bases between them. CDR3 amino acids: CASSLGQARGYTF. CDR3 DNA sequence: TGTGCCAGCAGTTTGGGGCAGGCTCGGGGCTACACCTTC.

The rearrangement joins TRBV6-5 to TRBJ2-2; 7 nucleotides agree with TRBD2. Germline CDR1 MNHEY, CDR2 SVGAGI. CDR3 length: 14 amino acids. V lost 8 bases and J lost 4; bases outside the gene matches: 7. CDR3 DNA sequence: TGTGCCAGCGCCAGGACTAGAGGCACCGGGGAGCTGTTTTTT. It translates to CASARTRGTGELFF.

The chain employs TRBV19 and TRBJ2-1; possibly TRBD1 for D (5 bases). Trimming left V 4 bases short and J 6 bases short, with 13 bases between. The germline gives CDR1 LNHDA, CDR2 SQIVND (reference sequence). The length of the CDR3 is 14 residues. The CDR3 DNA reads TGTGCCAGTAGTAGGCCAGGGAAGAGCAATGAGCAGTTCTTC. This codes for CASSRPGKSNEQFF.

The chain has TRBV2 and TRBJ2-2; D might be TRBD1 or TRBD2, each matching 5 bases. CDR3 length: 15 amino acids. The germline CDR1 and CDR2 sequences are SNHLY and FYNNEI. V was clipped by 8 bases and J by 3 bases, with 16 bases between them. CDR3 sequence (DNA): TGTGCCAGCGGGACCCCTCGAGGGTACACCGGGGAGCTGTTTTTT. Residues: CASGTPRGYTGELFF.

The rearrangement links TRBV14 to TRBJ2-3; 13 bases map to TRBD2. From germline, CDR1 is SGHDN and CDR2 FVKESK. The CDR3 consists of 16 residues. V was pared by 5 bases and J by 1 base, with 3 bases of the junction left unmatched. The DNA of the CDR3 is TGTGCCAGCAGCTTGGGGACTAGCGGGGGCACAGATACGCAGTATTTT. Its translation is CASSLGTSGGTDTQYF.

This clonotype was seen a handful of times. Given a much more abundant clone one base away, this may be a read error. This chain links TRBV10-3 with TRBJ1-1; D perhaps matches TRBD1 (5 bases). V was cut by 3 bases and J by 4 bases, with 6 bases left in between. Germline values: CDR1 ENHRY, CDR2 SYGVKD. The CDR3 runs to 12 residues. CDR3: CAISDGGTEAFF. For the CDR3, the DNA is TGTGCCATCAGTGATGGGGGCACTGAAGCTTTCTTT.